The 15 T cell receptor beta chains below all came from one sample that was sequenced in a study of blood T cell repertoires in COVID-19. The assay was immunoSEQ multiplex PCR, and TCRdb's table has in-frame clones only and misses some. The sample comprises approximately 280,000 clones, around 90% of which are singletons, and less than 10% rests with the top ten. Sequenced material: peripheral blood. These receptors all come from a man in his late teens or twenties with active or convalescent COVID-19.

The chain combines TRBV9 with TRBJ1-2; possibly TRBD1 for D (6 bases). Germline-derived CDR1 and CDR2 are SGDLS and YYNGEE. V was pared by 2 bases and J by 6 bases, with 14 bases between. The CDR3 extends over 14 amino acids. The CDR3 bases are TGTGCCAGCAGCGTGGACAGCTTTCCGGATGGCTACACCTTC. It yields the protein CASSVDSFPDGYTF.

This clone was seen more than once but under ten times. The CDR3 sequence is CASSLAGGQYEQYF. For the CDR3, the DNA is TGTGCCAGCAGTCTAGCGGGGGGGCAGTACGAGCAGTACTTC. V and J are TRBV27 and TRBJ2-7; 12 nucleotides agree with TRBD2. The CDR3 consists of 14 residues. V trimming: 5 bases; J trimming: 4 bases; junction bases outside the gene matches: 3. CDR1 MNHEY and CDR2 SMNVEV come from the germline V gene (reference sequence).

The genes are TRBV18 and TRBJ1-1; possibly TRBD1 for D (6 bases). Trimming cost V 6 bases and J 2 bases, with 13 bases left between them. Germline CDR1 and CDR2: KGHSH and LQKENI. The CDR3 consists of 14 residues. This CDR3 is CASSRQTGNTEAFF. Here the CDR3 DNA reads TGTGCCAGCTCGCGTCAGACAGGCAACACTGAAGCTTTCTTT.

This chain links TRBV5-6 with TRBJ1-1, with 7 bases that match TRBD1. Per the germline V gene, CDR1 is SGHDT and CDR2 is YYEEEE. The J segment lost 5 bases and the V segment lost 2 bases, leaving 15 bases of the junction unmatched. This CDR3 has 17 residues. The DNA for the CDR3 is TGTGCCAGCAGCTTTGCGGGGACAGTGGGAAGTAGGACTGAAGCTTTCTTT. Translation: CASSFAGTVGSRTEAFF.

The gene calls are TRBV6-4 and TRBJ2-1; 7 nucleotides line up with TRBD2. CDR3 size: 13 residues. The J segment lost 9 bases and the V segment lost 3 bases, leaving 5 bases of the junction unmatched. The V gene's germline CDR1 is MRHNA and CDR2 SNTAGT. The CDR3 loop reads CASSESGVGEQFF. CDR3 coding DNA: TGTGCCAGCAGTGAAAGCGGGGTTGGTGAGCAGTTCTTC.

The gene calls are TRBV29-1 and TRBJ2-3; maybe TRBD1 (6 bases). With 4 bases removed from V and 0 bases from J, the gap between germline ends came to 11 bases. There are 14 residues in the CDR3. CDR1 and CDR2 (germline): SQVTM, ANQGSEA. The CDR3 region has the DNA TGCAGCGTTGCAGCAGGGGCCAGCACAGATACGCAGTATTTT. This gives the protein CSVAAGASTDTQYF.

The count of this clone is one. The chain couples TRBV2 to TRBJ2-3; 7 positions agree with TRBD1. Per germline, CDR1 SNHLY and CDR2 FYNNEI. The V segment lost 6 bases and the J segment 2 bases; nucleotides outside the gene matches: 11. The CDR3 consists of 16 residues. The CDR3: CASRRITGDFTDTQYF. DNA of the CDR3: TGTGCCAGCAGGAGAATTACAGGGGATTTCACAGATACGCAGTATTTT.

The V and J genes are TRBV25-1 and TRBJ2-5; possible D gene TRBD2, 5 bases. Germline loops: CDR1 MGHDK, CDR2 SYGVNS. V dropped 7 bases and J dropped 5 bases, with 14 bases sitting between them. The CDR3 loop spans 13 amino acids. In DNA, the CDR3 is TGTGCCAGCACGTCAGGACGGAGGGAGACCCAGTACTTC. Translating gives CASTSGRRETQYF.

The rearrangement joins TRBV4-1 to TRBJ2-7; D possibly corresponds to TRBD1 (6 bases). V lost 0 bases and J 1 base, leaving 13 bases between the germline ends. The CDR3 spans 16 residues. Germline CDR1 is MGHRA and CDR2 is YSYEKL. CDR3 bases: TGCGCCAGCAGCCAAGAGGGCAGACAGGATTCCTACGAGCAGTACTTC. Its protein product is CASSQEGRQDSYEQYF.

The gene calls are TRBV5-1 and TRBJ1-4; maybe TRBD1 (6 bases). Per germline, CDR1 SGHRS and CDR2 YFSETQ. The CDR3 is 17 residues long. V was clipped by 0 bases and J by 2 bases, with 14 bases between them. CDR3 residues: CASSLARGGSTNEKLFF. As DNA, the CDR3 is TGCGCCAGCAGCTTGGCCCGGGGGGGCTCGACTAATGAAAAACTGTTTTTT.

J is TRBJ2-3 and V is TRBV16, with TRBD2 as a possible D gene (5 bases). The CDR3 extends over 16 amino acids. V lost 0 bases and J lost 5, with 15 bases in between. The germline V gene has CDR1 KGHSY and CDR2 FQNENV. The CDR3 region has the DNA TGTGCCAGCAGCCAATCGAGGGCCGTTTTAAGAGATACGCAGTATTTT. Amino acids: CASSQSRAVLRDTQYF.

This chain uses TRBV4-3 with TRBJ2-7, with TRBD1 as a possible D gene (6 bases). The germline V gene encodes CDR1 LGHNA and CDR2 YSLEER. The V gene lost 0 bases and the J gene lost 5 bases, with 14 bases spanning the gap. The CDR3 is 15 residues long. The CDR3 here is CASSQDWPDRDEQYF. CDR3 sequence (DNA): TGCGCCAGCAGCCAAGATTGGCCGGACAGAGACGAGCAGTACTTC.

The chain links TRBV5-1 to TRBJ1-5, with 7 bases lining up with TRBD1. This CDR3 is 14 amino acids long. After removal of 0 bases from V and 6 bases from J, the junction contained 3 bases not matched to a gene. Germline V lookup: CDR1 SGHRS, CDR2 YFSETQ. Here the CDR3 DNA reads TGCGCCAGCAGCTTGGTGACAGGGAGTCAGCCCCAGCATTTT. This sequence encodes CASSLVTGSQPQHF.

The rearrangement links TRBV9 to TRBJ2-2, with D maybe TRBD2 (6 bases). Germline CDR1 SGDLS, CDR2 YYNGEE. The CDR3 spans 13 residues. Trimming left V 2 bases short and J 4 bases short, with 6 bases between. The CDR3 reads CASSVGGTGELFF. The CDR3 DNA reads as TGTGCCAGCAGCGTCGGGGGCACCGGGGAGCTGTTTTTT.

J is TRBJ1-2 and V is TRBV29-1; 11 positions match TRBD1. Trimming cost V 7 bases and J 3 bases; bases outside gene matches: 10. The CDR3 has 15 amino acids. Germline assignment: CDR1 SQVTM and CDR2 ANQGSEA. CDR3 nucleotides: TGCAGCGGTGGGACAGGGGGTCTTCCTTACTATGGCTACACCTTC. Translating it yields CSGGTGGLPYYGYTF.